This TCR beta chain emerged from a study of glioma-infiltrating T cells. The CDR3 is 12 residues long. Germline CDR1 is LNHDA and CDR2 is SQIVND (reference sequence). V was cut by 10 bases and J by 2 bases, with 12 bases left in between. TCR alpha and beta CDR3 regions were amplified from RNA using iRepertoire nested multiplex PCR. TCRdb reprocessed the multiplex PCR reads via MiXCR and lists one record per CDR3 protein. The sample consists of a few hundred thousand distinct CDR3 sequences, roughly two fifths of them appearing once. This clonotype showed up just a few times. Its cognate antigen is unknown. Study outcomes and limitations: A blood CDR3 motif signature was depleted in highly divergent patients. Tissue and blood shared very few CDR3 sequences.

Sequencing input: glioma tissue, nonneoplastic brain tissue, or PBMCs (not recorded which). This clonotype was sampled from a human donor with low-grade glioma or glioblastoma, undergoing nonglioma brain surgery, or in good health (not recorded which). This chain links TRBV19 with TRBJ2-7; D call uncertain. CDR3 in DNA: TGTGCCACACGCGAAGGACCCTACGAGCAGTACTTC. This translates into CATREGPYEQYF.